A single sample is the source of the 25 T cell receptor beta chains below, sequenced in a study of CD8+CD57+ T cells in acquired aplastic anemia. Selection for sequencing was limited to patients who had shown CD8+CD57+ cell expansion by flow cytometry. CDR3 and TCR beta VDJ profiling relied on a genomic DNA template. In TCRdb, the reads were re-called with MiXCR into one record per CDR3 protein. This sample has just over 200,000 distinct CDR3 sequences, with 65% found just once. Sample: sorted CD4+, CD8+, or CD8+CD57+ T cells (not recorded which) from PBMCs. The receptors shown here come from a human donor with aplastic anemia.

CDR3 sequence: CASSLGWGMDEAFF. The CDR3 nucleotides are TGTGCCAGCAGCCTAGGGTGGGGTATGGATGAAGCTTTCTTT. The V gene is TRBV7-9, the J gene TRBJ1-1; D is uncertain. The germline V gene has CDR1 SEHNR and CDR2 FQNEAQ (reference sequence). The CDR3 extends over 14 amino acids. V lost 5 bases and J lost 7, with 17 bases in between.

In its sample, this clonotype was seen many times. The chain employs TRBV7-9 and TRBJ2-7; D is perhaps TRBD1 (6 bases). V was shortened by 2 bases and J by 3 bases, with 14 bases between the two germline ends. The CDR3 is 15 amino acids. The germline CDR1 and CDR2 sequences are SEHNR and FQNEAQ (reference sequence). CDR3 nucleotides: TGTGCCAGCAGCTTAAACGAAGGGGGAATCTACGAGCAGTACTTC. This gives the protein CASSLNEGGIYEQYF. The full variable domain, completed using reference TRBV7-9 and TRBJ2-7, is DTGVSQNPRHKITKRGQNVTFRCDPISEHNRLYWYRQTLGQGPEFLTYFQNEAQLEKSRLLSDRFSAERPKGSFSTLEIQRTEQGDSAMYLCASSLNEGGIYEQYFGPGTRLTVT.

Regarding this clonotype: This may be a read error: a much more frequent sequence differs by one nucleotide. This chain uses TRBV13 with TRBJ2-3; 9 bases map to TRBD2. Losses at the gene ends were 1 base for V and 13 bases for J; bases not matched to a gene: 3. CDR1 is PRHDT, CDR2 FYEKMQ, per germline (reference sequence). The CDR3 extends over 12 amino acids. As DNA, the CDR3 is TGTGCCAGCAGCTTAGCGGGCGGGGGGGAGTATTTT. This gives the protein CASSLAGGGEYF.

This clonotype was seen only a few times. The genes are TRBV7-6 and TRBJ1-4; the D is unclear. The germline V gene encodes CDR1 SGHVS and CDR2 FNYEAQ. The CDR3 contains 13 residues. Trimming removed 1 base from V and 6 bases from J, with 6 bases in between. The CDR3 loop is CASSLEADEKLFF. For the CDR3, the DNA is TGTGCCAGCAGCTTAGAAGCTGATGAAAAACTGTTTTTT.

The J gene is TRBJ1-5, the V gene TRBV2, with 9 bases lining up with TRBD1. With 8 bases clipped from V and 6 bases from J, the junction kept 2 bases outside the gene matches. Germline-derived CDR1 and CDR2 are SNHLY and FYNNEI. The CDR3 spans 12 residues. The CDR3 sequence: CASGQGPQPQHF. The CDR3 DNA follows: TGTGCCAGCGGACAGGGGCCTCAGCCCCAGCATTTT.

This clonotype was observed a handful of times. The chain is built from TRBV19 and TRBJ2-7; 7 positions match TRBD1. The trim removed 6 bases at V and 2 bases at J, leaving 7 bases unmatched. The CDR3 loop spans 14 amino acids. Looked up from germline, CDR1 is LNHDA and CDR2 is SQIVND (reference sequence). CDR3 bases: TGTGCCAGTAGCGCGACAGGGCGAACCTACGAGCAGTACTTC. Its translation is CASSATGRTYEQYF.

This chain joins TRBV5-6 and TRBJ2-1; 10 bases are shared with TRBD2. V lost 4 bases and J lost 8; bases outside the gene matches: 21. The CDR3 has 19 residues. The germline CDR1 and CDR2 sequences are SGHDT and YYEEEE. The CDR3 DNA reads TGTGCCAGCAGCCAGAACGCGCAATTGGCTAGCGGGAGTCTCGATGAGCAGTTCTTC. This translates into CASSQNAQLASGSLDEQFF.

A few counts support this clonotype. The rearrangement joins TRBV7-9 to TRBJ2-7; 13 bases align to TRBD2. The CDR3 extends over 13 amino acids. In germline, CDR1 is SEHNR, CDR2 FQNEAQ (reference sequence). The V segment lost 7 bases and the J segment 7 bases; nucleotides outside the gene matches: 4. The CDR3 DNA is TGTGCCAGCACCGGACTAGCGGGGGTTGAGCAGTACTTC. It codes for CASTGLAGVEQYF.

This clonotype was observed a single time. The rearrangement joins TRBV24-1 to TRBJ1-5, with TRBD1 as a possible D gene (5 bases). The CDR3 length is 15 residues. The V end lost 4 bases, the J end lost 0 bases, and 9 bases lay between the germline ends. Germline V CDR1 and CDR2: KGHDR, SFDVKD. CDR3 DNA sequence: TGTGCCACCAGTGACACCAGGGCTAGCAATCAGCCCCAGCATTTT. As protein: CATSDTRASNQPQHF.

The chain links TRBV20-1 to TRBJ2-1, with 11 bases fitting TRBD1. Per germline, CDR1 DFQATT and CDR2 SNEGSKA (reference sequence). This CDR3 has 16 amino acids. J lost 6 bases, V lost 3 bases, and 10 bases had no gene match. The CDR3: CSASGTGQGVFNEQFF. The CDR3 nucleotides are TGCAGTGCTAGCGGTACGGGACAGGGGGTCTTCAATGAGCAGTTCTTC.

This clonotype was picked up one time. The V gene is TRBV9, the J gene TRBJ2-3; D uncertain. The germline gives CDR1 SGDLS, CDR2 YYNGEE. This CDR3 region has 14 residues. The V gene lost 0 bases and the J gene lost 4 bases, with 9 bases spanning the gap. The CDR3 DNA reads TGTGCCAGCAGCGTAGGAGGTGGGCCAGATACGCAGTATTTT. This sequence encodes CASSVGGGPDTQYF.

This clonotype occurred a few times. The rearrangement joins TRBV19 to TRBJ1-2; 10 nucleotides line up with TRBD1. This CDR3 spans 14 amino acids. V dropped 4 bases and J dropped 4; count of bases not matched to a gene: 3. The germline V gene has CDR1 LNHDA and CDR2 SQIVND (reference sequence). The CDR3 DNA is TGTGCCAGTAGTAGACAGGGGGCTTTCTATGGCTACACCTTC. This codes for CASSRQGAFYGYTF.

This chain connects TRBV12-3 or TRBV12-4 to TRBJ2-2, with D perhaps being TRBD1 or TRBD2 (6 bases each). Trimming pared 6 bases from V and 5 bases from J, leaving 16 bases between. The CDR3 sequence is 15 residues long. The CDR3 DNA sequence: TGTGCCAGCAGCCTCGGAGGGGGTAGTACCGGGGAGCTGTTTTTT. It yields the protein CASSLGGGSTGELFF.

This clonotype has ten or more counts. The chain uses TRBV19 and TRBJ2-3; no firm D call. The V end was cut by 4 bases, the J end by 5 bases, with 4 bases between. The germline V gene encodes CDR1 LNHDA and CDR2 SQIVND (reference sequence). This CDR3 is built from 11 residues. The CDR3 spells CASSKGDTQYF. Written as DNA, the CDR3 is TGTGCCAGTAGTAAGGGAGATACGCAGTATTTT.

V is TRBV2 and J is TRBJ2-3; TRBD2 matches at 9 bases. V was pared by 6 bases and J by 0 bases, with 7 bases of the junction left unmatched. The CDR3 has 16 amino acids. Germline CDR1 SNHLY, CDR2 FYNNEI. The DNA of the CDR3 is TGTGCCAGCAGCCGCAGACTAGCGGAGAGCACAGATACGCAGTATTTT. It translates to CASSRRLAESTDTQYF.

The rearrangement links TRBV10-3 to TRBJ2-2; D tentatively fits TRBD1 or TRBD2 (5 bases each). The CDR3 has 15 amino acids. Germline CDR1 is ENHRY and CDR2 is SYGVKD. V was cut by 8 bases and J by 2 bases, with 15 bases left in between. DNA of the CDR3: TGTGCCATCCCCGGCTCGGGACCCAACACCGGGGAGCTGTTTTTT. It translates to CAIPGSGPNTGELFF.

The chain combines TRBV5-1 with TRBJ2-2; no clear D gene. With 1 base removed from V and 1 base from J, the gap between germline ends came to 8 bases. The CDR3 runs to 15 residues. Per the germline V gene, CDR1 is SGHRS and CDR2 is YFSETQ. In DNA form, the CDR3 reads TGCGCCAGCAGCTTGAGCGACCAGAACACCGGGGAGCTGTTTTTT. It encodes CASSLSDQNTGELFF.

The chain carries TRBV5-8 and TRBJ1-1; 8 bases are shared with TRBD1. J was trimmed by 3 bases and V by 4 bases; bases with no gene match: 8. Per the germline V gene, CDR1 is SGHTS and CDR2 is YDEGEE. This CDR3 has 15 residues. This CDR3 is CASSQQGGLDTEAFF. The CDR3 DNA follows: TGTGCCAGCAGCCAACAGGGGGGCTTGGACACTGAAGCTTTCTTT.

The chain uses TRBV2 and TRBJ2-7, with TRBD2 identical over 10 bases. After removal of 3 bases from V and 2 bases from J, the junction contained 7 bases not matched to a gene. The CDR3 sequence is 16 residues long. The V gene's germline CDR1 is SNHLY and CDR2 FYNNEI. This chain's CDR3 is CASSDGGTSDPYEQYF. CDR3 DNA sequence: TGTGCCAGCAGTGACGGGGGGACTAGCGACCCCTACGAGCAGTACTTC.

This chain links TRBV9 with TRBJ2-5, with 11 nucleotides matching TRBD2. Trimming cost V 4 bases and J 5 bases; bases outside gene matches: 7. Looked up from germline, CDR1 is SGDLS and CDR2 is YYNGEE. This CDR3 region has 15 residues. The CDR3, as DNA: TGTGCCAGCAGCACGATAGCGGGAGGGGGGGAGACCCAGTACTTC. Its protein is CASSTIAGGGETQYF.

V usage is TRBV10-1 and J usage is TRBJ2-7; D tentatively fits TRBD1 or TRBD2 (6 bases each). CDR1 and CDR2 from the germline V gene are WNHNN and SYGVQD (reference sequence). The CDR3 contains 13 residues. Trimming stripped 3 bases from V and 1 base from J, with 7 bases between. CDR3 bases: TGCGCCAGCAGTGAAGGGGGGTCCTACGAGCAGTACTTC. As protein: CASSEGGSYEQYF.

V usage is TRBV20-1 and J usage is TRBJ2-7; 9 bases are shared with TRBD2. In germline, CDR1 is DFQATT, CDR2 SNEGSKA (reference sequence). This CDR3 has 17 residues. The junction had 14 bases not matched to a gene; V was cut back by 2 bases and J by 3 bases. The CDR3 DNA is TGCAGTGCTAGACGACTAGCGGCGGACACCGGGAGCTACGAGCAGTACTTC. It specifies CSARRLAADTGSYEQYF.

The chain employs TRBV5-1 and TRBJ1-6; D is ambiguous. CDR1 is SGHRS, CDR2 YFSETQ, per germline. With 2 bases removed from V and 10 bases from J, the gap between germline ends came to 10 bases. The CDR3 sequence is 13 residues long. The CDR3 spells CASSFRVGSPLHF. The CDR3 DNA reads TGCGCCAGCAGCTTTCGGGTTGGGTCACCCCTCCACTTT.

This rearrangement joins TRBV5-6 to TRBJ1-2, with TRBD1 identical over 8 bases. The CDR3 covers 16 residues. With V trimmed by 3 bases and J by 2 bases, 9 bases remained unmatched. Germline V gene data show CDR1 as SGHDT and CDR2 as YYEEEE. The CDR3 DNA reads TGTGCCAGCAGCTGGGGGGGCGGACAGGGAAACTATGGCTACACCTTC. It yields the protein CASSWGGGQGNYGYTF.

The chain is built from TRBV25-1 and TRBJ2-1, with unresolved D. V lost 8 bases to trimming and J lost 9 bases, with 14 bases between them. The CDR3 contains 12 residues. Germline CDR1 is MGHDK and CDR2 is SYGVNS. CDR3 loop: CASRRVDGEQFF. The CDR3 region has the DNA TGTGCCAGCCGTCGCGTCGACGGTGAGCAGTTCTTC.